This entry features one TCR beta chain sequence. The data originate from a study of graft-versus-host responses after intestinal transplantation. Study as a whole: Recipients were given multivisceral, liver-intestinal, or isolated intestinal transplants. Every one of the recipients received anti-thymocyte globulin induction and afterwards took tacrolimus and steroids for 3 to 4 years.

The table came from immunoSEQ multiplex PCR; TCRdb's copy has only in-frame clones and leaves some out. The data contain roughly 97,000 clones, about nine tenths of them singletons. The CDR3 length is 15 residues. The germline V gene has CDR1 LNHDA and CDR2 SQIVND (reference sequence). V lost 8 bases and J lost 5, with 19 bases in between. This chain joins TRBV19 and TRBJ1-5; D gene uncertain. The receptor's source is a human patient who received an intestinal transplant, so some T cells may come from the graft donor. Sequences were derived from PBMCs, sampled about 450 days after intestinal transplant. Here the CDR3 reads CASGRTTGGHQPQHF. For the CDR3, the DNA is TGTGCCAGTGGTCGAACCACGGGTGGGCATCAGCCCCAGCATTTT.